Detailed here is one T cell receptor beta chain. The sample comes from a study of blood T cell repertoires in COVID-19. Study overall: The samples span acute and convalescent COVID-19 from the United States, Italy and Spain.

Clones were read by immunoSEQ multiplex PCR, and TCRdb kept only the in-frame ones, dropping some. Altogether some 290,000 clones are present, 85% to 90% being singletons, with the ten largest covering 2.9%. V was shortened by 3 bases and J by 0 bases, with 9 bases between the two germline ends. Germline values: CDR1 GTSNPN, CDR2 SVGIG (reference sequence). This CDR3 has 15 amino acids. During active infection, Seattle patients enrolled and were then monitored through disease. Specimen: peripheral blood. This receptor was taken from a woman younger than 45 with COVID-19, enrolled during active disease. The rearrangement links TRBV30 to TRBJ1-6, with a tentative D call TRBD1 (6 bases). Here the CDR3 DNA reads TGTGCCTGGAGGACAGGAAGCTCCTATAATTCACCCCTCCACTTT. Its protein is CAWRTGSSYNSPLHF.